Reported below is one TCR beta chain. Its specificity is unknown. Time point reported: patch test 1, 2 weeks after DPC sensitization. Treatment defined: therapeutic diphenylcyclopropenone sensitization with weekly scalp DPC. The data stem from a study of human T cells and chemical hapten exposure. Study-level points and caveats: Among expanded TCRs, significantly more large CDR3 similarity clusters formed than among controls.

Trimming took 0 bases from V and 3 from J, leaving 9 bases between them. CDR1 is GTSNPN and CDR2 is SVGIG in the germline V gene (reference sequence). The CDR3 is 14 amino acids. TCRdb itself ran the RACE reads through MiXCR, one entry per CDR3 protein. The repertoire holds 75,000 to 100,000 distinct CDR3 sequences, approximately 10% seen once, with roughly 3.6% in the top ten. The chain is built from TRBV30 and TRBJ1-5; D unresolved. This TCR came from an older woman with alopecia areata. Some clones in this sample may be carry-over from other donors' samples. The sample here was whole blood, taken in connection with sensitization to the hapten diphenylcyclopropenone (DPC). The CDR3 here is CAWSVGLDNQPQHF. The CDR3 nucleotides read TGTGCCTGGAGTGTAGGGTTAGACAATCAGCCCCAGCATTTT.